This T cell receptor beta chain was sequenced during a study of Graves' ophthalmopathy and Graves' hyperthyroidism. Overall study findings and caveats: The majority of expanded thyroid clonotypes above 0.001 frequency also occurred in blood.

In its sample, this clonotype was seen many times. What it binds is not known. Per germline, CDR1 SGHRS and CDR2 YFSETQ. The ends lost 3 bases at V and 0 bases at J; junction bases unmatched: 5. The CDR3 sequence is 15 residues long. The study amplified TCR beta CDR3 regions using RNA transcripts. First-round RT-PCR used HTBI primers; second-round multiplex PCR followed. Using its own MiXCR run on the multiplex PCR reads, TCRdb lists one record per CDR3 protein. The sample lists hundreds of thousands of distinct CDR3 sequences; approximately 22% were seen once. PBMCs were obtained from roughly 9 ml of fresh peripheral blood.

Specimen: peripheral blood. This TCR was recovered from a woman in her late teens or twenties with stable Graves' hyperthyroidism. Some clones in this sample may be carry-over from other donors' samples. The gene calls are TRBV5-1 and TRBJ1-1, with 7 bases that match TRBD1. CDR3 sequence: CASSWGTVMNTEAFF. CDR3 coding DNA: TGCGCCAGCAGCTGGGGGACAGTCATGAACACTGAAGCTTTCTTT.